The clone carrying this TCR beta chain appeared many times. Its antigen is unknown. These data are taken from a study of T cells in Graves' hyperthyroidism and ophthalmopathy. Study-wide findings and caveats: In blood, most of the thyroid clonotypes expanded above 0.001 were also present. Ophthalmopathy could be told apart from stable hyperthyroidism with a 13 V-J model.

The hyperthyroidism was newly diagnosed and had lasted under 2 months; the patients were aged 18 to 65. The blood was taken when hyperthyroidism was first diagnosed, before any ophthalmopathy symptoms showed up. The V end was cut by 0 bases, the J end by 7 bases, with 12 bases between. The CDR3 has 13 amino acids. CDR1 GTSNPN and CDR2 SVGIG come from the germline V gene (reference sequence). Amplification of TCR beta CDR3 regions used RNA as the template. Researchers ran a first-round RT-PCR on the TCR CDR3 using the HTBI primer set. TCRdb reprocessed the multiplex PCR reads via MiXCR and lists one record per CDR3 protein. This sample has fewer than 450,000 distinct CDR3 sequences, with 17% found just once.

The receptor comes from a woman under 40 with Graves' hyperthyroidism that later progressed to Graves' ophthalmopathy. This chain uses TRBV30 with TRBJ1-2; D not resolved. Specimen: blood. The CDR3 DNA reads TGTGCCTGGAGTGTACCCGGGTTTGGTGGCTACACCTTC. It specifies CAWSVPGFGGYTF.